Presented here are 24 T cell receptor beta chains from one specimen sequenced in a study of blood T cell repertoires in COVID-19. Assay used: immunoSEQ multiplex PCR; TCRdb lists only in-frame clones, some missing. The sample yields about 260,000 clones, 86% seen once. The sequenced material came from peripheral blood. These receptors came from a man aged 25-45 years with active or convalescent COVID-19.

J is TRBJ2-4 and V is TRBV9; TRBD1 is a possible D gene (5 bases). CDR3 size: 14 residues. With 3 bases removed from V and 0 bases from J, the gap between germline ends came to 7 bases. Germline loops: CDR1 SGDLS, CDR2 YYNGEE. CDR3 amino acids: CASSEGVAKNIQYF. The CDR3 bases are TGTGCCAGCAGCGAAGGGGTAGCCAAAAACATTCAGTACTTC.

This chain links TRBV2 with TRBJ2-1, with a possible D match to TRBD1 (8 bases). Germline-derived CDR1 and CDR2 are SNHLY and FYNNEI. The CDR3 covers 15 residues. V was pared by 0 bases and J by 4 bases, with 10 bases between. CDR3 DNA: TGTGCCAGCAGTGAAGCACAGGGGGGGTACAATGAGCAGTTCTTC. It translates to CASSEAQGGYNEQFF.

The rearrangement joins TRBV19 to TRBJ2-5, with 11 bases matching TRBD1. The length of the CDR3 is 15 residues. Trimming cost V 7 bases and J 5 bases; bases outside gene matches: 9. Germline lookup yields CDR1 LNHDA and CDR2 SQIVND (reference sequence). CDR3 amino acids: CASKKTGTGGETQYF. CDR3 coding DNA: TGTGCCAGTAAAAAGACCGGGACAGGGGGGGAGACCCAGTACTTC.

The rearrangement joins TRBV7-2 to TRBJ2-7, with D possibly being TRBD2 (5 bases). Germline CDR1 SGHTA, CDR2 FQGNSA. The CDR3 length is 13 residues. Trimming took 5 bases from V and 3 from J, leaving 11 bases between them. CDR3 coding DNA: TGTGCCAGCAGCGGCGGGCGGGTCTACGAGCAGTACTTC. The encoded protein is CASSGGRVYEQYF.

The chain links TRBV6-5 to TRBJ1-6, with D possibly matching TRBD1 (6 bases). The CDR3 length is 13 residues. Germline CDR1 reads MNHEY; CDR2 reads SVGAGI. The germline V and J ends were trimmed by 7 bases and 7 bases, with 11 bases remaining between them. In DNA form, the CDR3 reads TGTGCCAGCACGAGGACAGAGAATTCACCCCTCCACTTT. Translating it yields CASTRTENSPLHF.

The chain employs TRBV7-2 and TRBJ1-1; D uncertain. Germline V CDR1 and CDR2: SGHTA, FQGNSA. The ends were cut back, 2 bases at V and 4 bases at J, with 2 bases in the middle. CDR3 length: 11 amino acids. In nucleotides, the CDR3 is TGTGCCAGCAGCTTACGCACTGAAGCTTTCTTT. Translated, it gives CASSLRTEAFF.

This chain uses TRBV6-5 with TRBJ2-7; no firm D call. Trimming took off 0 bases at V and 9 bases at J, with 12 bases between the two ends. The CDR3 consists of 13 residues. Per germline, CDR1 MNHEY and CDR2 SVGAGI. The CDR3: CASSYSELSSQYF. The CDR3 coding sequence is TGTGCCAGCAGTTACTCTGAACTATCGTCGCAGTACTTC.

A few counts support this clone. Additional DNA sequences in this sample encode the identical CDR3. The V and J genes are TRBV7-2 and TRBJ1-2; D is unclear. Trimming removed 5 bases at V and 0 bases at J, with 7 bases between. This CDR3 has 13 amino acids. CDR1 and CDR2 (germline): SGHTA, FQGNSA. This CDR3 reads CASSPGTNYGYTF. The DNA of the CDR3 is TGTGCCAGCAGCCCCGGGACTAACTATGGCTACACCTTC. Together with reference TRBV7-2 and TRBJ1-2, the CDR3 gives the full variable domain: GAGVSQSPSNKVTEKGKDVELRCDPISGHTALYWYRQSLGQGLEFLIYFQGNSAPDKSGLPSDRFSAERTGGSVSTLTIQRTQQEDSAVYLCASSPGTNYGYTFGSGTRLTVV.

The chain links TRBV4-1 to TRBJ1-1; possible D gene TRBD1, 6 bases. The V and J ends lost 1 base and 5 bases respectively, with 17 bases between them. Per the germline V gene, CDR1 is MGHRA and CDR2 is YSYEKL. This CDR3 is built from 16 residues. The CDR3 spells CASSQAPGTPFTEAFF. CDR3 in DNA: TGCGCCAGCAGCCAAGCGCCCGGGACACCATTTACTGAAGCTTTCTTT.

This clone was picked up a small number of times. The genes are TRBV5-1 and TRBJ1-2; D call uncertain. Trimming stripped 2 bases from V and 0 bases from J, with 8 bases between. This CDR3 contains 14 residues. Germline assignment: CDR1 SGHRS and CDR2 YFSETQ. The CDR3 DNA sequence: TGCGCCAGCAGCTTTACTGATTCTAACTATGGCTACACCTTC. Translation gives CASSFTDSNYGYTF. Filled out from reference TRBV5-1 and TRBJ1-2, the complete variable domain reads KAGVTQTPRYLIKTRGQQVTLSCSPISGHRSVSWYQQTPGQGLQFLFEYFSETQRNKGNFPGRFSGRQFSNSRSEMNVSTLELGDSALYLCASSFTDSNYGYTFGSGTRLTVV.

The V call is TRBV12-3 or TRBV12-4, the J call TRBJ1-3, with D possibly TRBD1 on 6 matching bases. V lost 6 bases to trimming and J lost 4 bases, with 10 bases between them. The CDR3 runs 13 residues. The CDR3 bases are TGTGCCAGCAGACGGACAGCAGGAAACACCATATATTTT. As protein: CASRRTAGNTIYF.

This chain links TRBV11-2 with TRBJ2-7; tentative D call: TRBD2 (5 bases). Trimming cost V 5 bases and J 7 bases, with 9 bases left between them. In germline, CDR1 is SGHAT, CDR2 FQNNGV. The CDR3 runs 11 residues. Written as DNA, the CDR3 is TGTGCCAGCAGCGAAGGCGGGGAGCAGTACTTC. Protein sequence: CASSEGGEQYF.

This sequence joins TRBV5-4 and TRBJ2-3; 11 bases map to TRBD2. Germline trimming cut 3 bases from V and 2 bases from J; bases unmatched to any gene: 11. Germline V gives CDR1 SGHNT, CDR2 YYREEE (reference sequence). This CDR3 has 18 amino acids. CDR3 loop: CASSSGTSGNWVTDTQYF. CDR3 DNA: TGTGCCAGCAGCTCCGGGACTAGCGGTAATTGGGTCACAGATACGCAGTATTTT.

V is TRBV19 and J is TRBJ1-1; TRBD1 might be the D (5 bases). Trimming pared 3 bases from V and 1 base from J, leaving 9 bases between. The CDR3 runs 14 residues. Germline loops: CDR1 LNHDA, CDR2 SQIVND (reference sequence). CDR3 loop: CASSIGHTNTEAFF. In nucleotides, the CDR3 is TGTGCCAGTAGTATCGGACACACGAACACTGAAGCTTTCTTT.

The chain joins TRBV27 to TRBJ2-3; D perhaps matches TRBD2 (5 bases). This CDR3 has 14 amino acids. V dropped 7 bases and J dropped 6 bases, with 17 bases sitting between them. Germline V CDR1 and CDR2: MNHEY, SMNVEV (reference sequence). The CDR3 here is CASNLTPPGDTQYF. In nucleotides, the CDR3 is TGTGCCAGCAATTTGACACCCCCGGGGGATACGCAGTATTTT.

The chain combines TRBV13 with TRBJ2-6; tentative D call: TRBD1 (6 bases). The CDR3 is made up of 17 amino acids. Trimming took off 8 bases at V and 0 bases at J, with 17 bases between the two ends. Germline V lookup: CDR1 PRHDT, CDR2 FYEKMQ (reference sequence). CDR3: CASGYGGGTSGANVLTF. The CDR3 DNA is TGTGCCAGCGGATACGGTGGGGGCACCTCTGGGGCCAACGTCCTGACTTTC.

This clone was seen only once. This chain joins TRBV11-2 and TRBJ2-7, with 7 bases fitting TRBD2. Trimming at V came to 0 bases and at J to 0 bases, leaving 5 bases not matched to a gene. The CDR3 is 16 residues long. CDR1 is SGHAT and CDR2 is FQNNGV in the germline V gene. The CDR3 coding sequence is TGTGCCAGCAGCTTAGAGTGGGGAGGGGTCTCCTACGAGCAGTACTTC. Its protein product is CASSLEWGGVSYEQYF.

This chain uses TRBV2 with TRBJ1-4; the D gene is possibly TRBD1 (5 bases). The CDR3 has 11 amino acids. Germline CDR1 is SNHLY and CDR2 is FYNNEI. V gave up 3 bases and J gave up 13 bases, with 9 bases separating them. For the CDR3, the DNA is TGTGCCAGCAGTGAGGGACTGAGACTGTTTTTT. Its translation is CASSEGLRLFF.

The chain combines TRBV4-3 with TRBJ1-5, with D perhaps TRBD1 (5 bases). Germline V gives CDR1 LGHNA, CDR2 YSLEER. V was pared by 1 base and J by 6 bases, with 10 bases between. The CDR3 is made up of 14 amino acids. CDR3 DNA: TGCGCCAGCAGCCAAGGGGGGGAAGGTCAGCCCCAGCATTTT. Protein sequence: CASSQGGEGQPQHF.

The rearrangement joins TRBV4-1 to TRBJ2-2; D not resolved. With 3 bases removed from V and 5 bases from J, the gap between germline ends came to 10 bases. From germline, CDR1 is MGHRA and CDR2 YSYEKL. CDR3 length equals 14 residues. CDR3 nucleotides: TGCGCCAGCAGCCATTTTCTCTCTACCGGGGAGCTGTTTTTT. Translated, it gives CASSHFLSTGELFF.

A remark on this clone: This same CDR3 is encoded by further DNA sequences in the sample. This sequence joins TRBV6-5 and TRBJ1-2, with TRBD1 as a possible D gene (5 bases). V lost 5 bases and J lost 5, with 9 bases in between. CDR1 and CDR2 (germline): MNHEY, SVGAGI. The CDR3 extends over 12 amino acids. The CDR3 reads CASSTGGYGYTF. The CDR3 DNA is TGTGCCAGCAGTACGGGGGGGTATGGCTACACCTTC.

This chain links TRBV5-1 with TRBJ1-2; D perhaps matches TRBD1 (6 bases). V shed 4 bases and J shed 5 bases, with 12 bases lying between them. This CDR3 is built from 13 residues. Germline CDR1 SGHRS, CDR2 YFSETQ. CDR3 in DNA: TGCGCCAGCAGCCCGGACAGTGTTTATGGCTACACCTTC. As protein: CASSPDSVYGYTF.

The sample holds a few counts of this clone. The chain joins TRBV6-5 to TRBJ1-5, with 9 nucleotides matching TRBD1. Trimming at V came to 0 bases and at J to 7 bases, leaving 4 bases not matched to a gene. The CDR3 is made up of 15 amino acids. Germline CDR1 reads MNHEY; CDR2 reads SVGAGI. The CDR3 here is CASSYSWTGVQPQHF. The CDR3 DNA reads TGTGCCAGCAGTTACTCGTGGACAGGGGTCCAGCCCCAGCATTTT.

As DNA, the CDR3 is TGCGCCAGCAGACTCACCGGGACAAAATACTTC. Its protein is CASRLTGTKYF. This chain uses TRBV23-1 with TRBJ2-5; D is perhaps TRBD1 (6 bases). TRBV23-1 is annotated as an ORF whose role is uncertain. CDR3 length equals 11 residues. V was shortened by 6 bases and J by 14 bases, with 16 bases between the two germline ends.